This T cell receptor (beta chain) was documented in a study of shared clonotypes between healthy human individuals. Germline CDR1 and CDR2: SGHVS and FQNEAQ. The CDR3 contains 16 residues. V was pared by 5 bases and J by 6 bases, with 10 bases of the junction left unmatched. On this clone: The antigen remains unidentified.

Data came from immunoSEQ multiplex PCR; TCRdb stores just in-frame clones and leaves some out. Of 2 million to 2.5 million clones detected, 80% to 95% appear once; the ten largest clones hold 0.3% to 0.4%. Points from the study as a whole: Shared across a few donors were roughly 4.7% of the naive CD4 clonotypes. Memory subsets had estimated richness that was generally smaller than that of naive subsets.

The chain joins TRBV7-8 to TRBJ2-2; TRBD1 aligns across 9 bases. This sequence originates from a man between 18 and 29 years old in good health. Some clones in this sample may be carry-over from other donors' samples. The sequencing sample was made of naive CD4+ T cells from PBMCs. Noted subset: CD45RA+ positively selected. The CDR3 reads CASSPRDRVVAGELFF. For the CDR3, the DNA is TGTGCCAGCAGCCCCCGGGACAGGGTCGTCGCCGGGGAGCTGTTTTTT.